The 3 T cell receptor beta chains presented below share a single source sample, sequenced in a study of breast tumors, draining lymph nodes, adjacent tissues. TCRdb reprocessed the multiplex PCR reads via MiXCR and lists one record per CDR3 protein. Among approximately 52,000 distinct CDR3 sequences listed, roughly 39% were seen once. What was sequenced was breast tumor tissue. These receptors were obtained from a female donor with breast cancer. Some clones in this sample may be carry-over from other donors' samples.

This chain connects TRBV11-3 to TRBJ2-7; TRBD2 might be the D (5 bases). This CDR3 region has 15 residues. Germline V gives CDR1 SGHNT, CDR2 YENEEA. V shed 5 bases and J shed 6 bases, with 20 bases lying between them. In DNA form, the CDR3 reads TGTGCCAGCAGCCCAAGAGGGAGTTCCCTTAGCGAGCAGTACTTC. Residues: CASSPRGSSLSEQYF.

The chain links TRBV13 to TRBJ2-2; 9 nucleotides line up with TRBD2. This CDR3 has 16 residues. Trimming at V came to 4 bases and at J to 5 bases, leaving 8 bases not matched to a gene. The germline V gene has CDR1 PRHDT and CDR2 FYEKMQ (reference sequence). The CDR3 coding sequence is TGTGCCAGCAGCTCTTATAGCGGGAGCGGGACCGGGGAGCTGTTTTTT. Protein: CASSSYSGSGTGELFF.

This sequence joins TRBV20-1 and TRBJ2-7; 12 nucleotides match TRBD2. Per the germline V gene, CDR1 is DFQATT and CDR2 is SNEGSKA (reference sequence). The CDR3 is 13 residues long. Trimming at V came to 5 bases and at J to 9 bases, leaving 8 bases not matched to a gene. CDR3 sequence (DNA): TGCAGTGCTCAGACTAGCGGGAGAAGCGTGCAGTACTTC. The encoded protein is CSAQTSGRSVQYF.